This T cell receptor beta chain was sequenced for a study of identical twins. The study's findings and limits: It was cross-sectional statistical analysis, not following the same donors, that the conclusions relied on.

Unmatched junction bases numbered 12, after V lost 4 bases and J lost 0 bases. The length of the CDR3 is 19 residues. Germline CDR1 is SGHAT and CDR2 is FQNNGV. With respect to this clonotype: The antigen remains unidentified.

Template switching supplied a universal primer site; unique molecular identifiers were carried on the cDNA. TCRdb re-analysed the 5' RACE reads in MiXCR, keeping a single row per CDR3 protein. The sample includes about 520,000 distinct CDR3 sequences, 22% of them seen just once. This sample also appeared in a second study, on T cells expressing NK-cell markers. As that report states: Roughly 1.0-7.0% of CD8+ T cells in a handful of donors belonged to dominant NKG2C+ clonotypes. Researchers report these clonotypes also headed the CD3+CD56-NKG2C+ fraction in a handful of donors.

The chain is built from TRBV11-2 and TRBJ2-4; TRBD2 matches at 10 bases. The TCR originated in a woman under 30 in good health. Sample: CD4+ T cells sorted from blood. The CDR3 DNA sequence: TGTGCCAGCAGCTCTTCTAGCGGGAGACGGACCTTAGCCAAAAACATTCAGTACTTC. Residues: CASSSSSGRRTLAKNIQYF. Together with reference TRBV11-2 and TRBJ2-4, the CDR3 gives the full variable domain: EAGVAQSPRYKIIEKRQSVAFWCNPISGHATLYWYQQILGQGPKLLIQFQNNGVVDDSQLPKDRFSAERLKGVDSTLKIQPAKLEDSAVYLCASSSSSGRRTLAKNIQYFGAGTRLSVL.